This T cell receptor beta chain was captured by sequencing in a study of T cell repertoires in cytomegalovirus infection. Each CDR3 protein is one row after TCRdb ran MiXCR on the reads. In the table there are about 190,000 distinct CDR3 sequences, about 28% of which are singletons. This clonotype was seen a handful of times. This CDR3 has 12 residues. The germline V gene has CDR1 MNHNS and CDR2 SASEGT. Trimming removed 0 bases from V and 9 bases from J, with 6 bases in between. Sequenced input: PBMCs. The TCR originated in a human donor in good health (CMV status not recorded). Some clones in this sample may be carry-over from other donors' samples. The rearrangement uses TRBV6-1 and TRBJ1-5; D remains unclear. For the CDR3, the DNA is TGTGCCAGCAGTGAAGCCCCAGGGCCCCAGCATTTT. Protein: CASSEAPGPQHF.